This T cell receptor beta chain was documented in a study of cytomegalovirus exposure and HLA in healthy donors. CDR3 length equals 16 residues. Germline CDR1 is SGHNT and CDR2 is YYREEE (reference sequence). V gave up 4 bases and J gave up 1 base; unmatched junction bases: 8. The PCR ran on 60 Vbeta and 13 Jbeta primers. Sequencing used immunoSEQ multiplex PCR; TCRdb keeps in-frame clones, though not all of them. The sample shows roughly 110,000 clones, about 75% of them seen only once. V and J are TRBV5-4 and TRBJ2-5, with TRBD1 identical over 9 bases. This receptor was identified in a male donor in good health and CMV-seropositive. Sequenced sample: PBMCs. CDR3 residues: CASSRGQGVVQETQYF. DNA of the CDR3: TGTGCCAGCAGCCGGGGACAGGGCGTTGTCCAAGAGACCCAGTACTTC. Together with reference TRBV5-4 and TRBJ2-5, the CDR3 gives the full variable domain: ETGVTQSPTHLIKTRGQQVTLRCSSQSGHNTVSWYQQALGQGPQFIFQYYREEENGRGNFPPRFSGLQFPNYSSELNVNALELDDSALYLCASSRGQGVVQETQYFGPGTRLLVL.